One sample yielded the 27 T cell receptor beta chains listed below, sequenced in a study of T cell repertoires in cytomegalovirus infection. Their antigens remain unidentified. A single record per CDR3 protein comes from TCRdb applying MiXCR to the reads. The sample comprises about 570,000 distinct CDR3 sequences, almost 40% of which are singletons, and more than 40% rests with the top ten. Specimen: cultured PBMCs, collected from culture after CMV antigen stimulation. These TCRs come from a human donor in good health (CMV status not recorded). Some clones in this sample may be carry-over from other donors' samples.

This clonotype was detected only a few times. This chain uses TRBV7-9 with TRBJ2-3; 9 nucleotides align to TRBD1. This CDR3 comprises 15 residues. V was clipped by 4 bases and J by 0 bases; unmatched bases: 2. In germline, CDR1 is SEHNR, CDR2 FQNEAQ (reference sequence). The CDR3: CASSWTGASTDTQYF. The CDR3 coding sequence is TGTGCCAGCAGCTGGACAGGGGCTAGCACAGATACGCAGTATTTT.

The J gene is TRBJ1-6, the V gene TRBV7-2; perhaps TRBD1 as D (6 bases). The CDR3 loop spans 15 amino acids. Germline assignment: CDR1 SGHTA and CDR2 FQGNSA. The V gene lost 5 bases and the J gene lost 5 bases, with 13 bases spanning the gap. This CDR3 reads CASSLQGRDNSPLHF. The CDR3 DNA sequence: TGTGCCAGCAGCCTACAGGGACGGGATAATTCACCCCTCCACTTT.

This clonotype came up once. The rearrangement links TRBV6-2 or TRBV6-3 to TRBJ1-6, with D maybe TRBD1 (6 bases). This CDR3 comprises 14 residues. Germline CDR1 reads MNHEY; CDR2 reads SVGEGT. The V gene lost 5 bases and the J gene lost 8 bases, with 13 bases spanning the gap. The CDR3 DNA sequence: TGTGCCAGCAGTGGACAGCTGGGAGATTCACCCCTCCACTTT. Residues: CASSGQLGDSPLHF.

V and J are TRBV4-1 and TRBJ1-6; 12 nucleotides agree with TRBD1. Germline assignment: CDR1 MGHRA and CDR2 YSYEKL. This CDR3 is 18 amino acids long. V lost 1 base, J lost 14 bases, and 15 bases stayed unmatched. CDR3 sequence reads: CASSQGGTGGPGDWALHF. The CDR3 DNA reads as TGCGCCAGCAGCCAAGGGGGGACAGGGGGCCCGGGAGATTGGGCCCTCCACTTT.

This CDR3 is CASSLWDNMNTEAFF. Here the CDR3 DNA reads TGTGCCAGCAGCTTATGGGATAATATGAACACTGAAGCTTTCTTT. V gene TRBV5-6 combines with J gene TRBJ1-1; no clear D. V was pared by 2 bases and J by 0 bases, with 11 bases between. Germline assignment: CDR1 SGHDT and CDR2 YYEEEE. There are 15 residues in the CDR3.

The chain combines TRBV19 with TRBJ1-1, with TRBD1 matching over 10 bases. The CDR3 contains 16 residues. Germline values: CDR1 LNHDA, CDR2 SQIVND (reference sequence). The V gene end was trimmed by 2 bases and the J gene end by 4 bases; junction bases not matched to a gene: 7. CDR3 amino acids: CASSIRQGARPTEAFF. The CDR3 DNA reads TGTGCCAGTAGTATACGACAGGGGGCGCGTCCCACTGAAGCTTTCTTT.

This clonotype appeared a few times. In DNA form, the CDR3 reads TGTGCCAGCAGCTTAGTCTCAGGGTCCCTGGTTTGGCCCCAGCATTTT. It translates to CASSLVSGSLVWPQHF. The chain employs TRBV7-2 and TRBJ1-5; D is possibly TRBD1 (5 bases). This CDR3 is built from 16 residues. V was shortened by 1 base and J by 9 bases, with 19 bases between the two germline ends. CDR1 and CDR2 from the germline V gene are SGHTA and FQGNSA.

This chain links TRBV4-1 with TRBJ1-6, with D possibly matching TRBD1 (5 bases). The germline CDR1 and CDR2 sequences are MGHRA and YSYEKL. CDR3 length: 14 residues. V lost 4 bases and J 8 bases, leaving 12 bases between the germline ends. The CDR3 DNA follows: TGCGCCAGCAGCCTCCGGACGGGGGATTCACCCCTCCACTTT. It is translated as CASSLRTGDSPLHF.

This clonotype was picked up a small number of times. J is TRBJ2-7 and V is TRBV7-2; 7 bases align to TRBD1. The CDR3 loop spans 13 amino acids. After removal of 7 bases from V and 2 bases from J, the junction contained 5 bases not matched to a gene. Per germline, CDR1 SGHTA and CDR2 FQGNSA. CDR3 coding DNA: TGTGCCAGCACTCGGGACAGTACCTACGAGCAGTACTTC. Protein sequence: CASTRDSTYEQYF.

The chain recombines TRBV10-3 with TRBJ1-6; possibly TRBD1 for D (5 bases). The ends were cut back, 5 bases at V and 9 bases at J, with 11 bases in the middle. Germline CDR1 ENHRY, CDR2 SYGVKD. This CDR3 has 13 residues. CDR3 sequence reads: CAISTGDGSPLHF. DNA of the CDR3: TGTGCCATCAGTACGGGGGATGGTTCACCCCTCCACTTT.

The chain has TRBV6-6 and TRBJ2-5; D is tentatively TRBD1 or TRBD2 (6 bases each). CDR1 and CDR2 from the germline V gene are MNHNY and SVGAGI (reference sequence). The CDR3 spans 14 residues. Trimming took 6 bases from V and 3 from J, leaving 14 bases between them. DNA for the CDR3: TGTGCCAGCAGCTACGTGGGGGGCGAAGAGACCCAGTACTTC. Translated, it gives CASSYVGGEETQYF.

This clonotype was seen many times. The rearrangement links TRBV7-2 to TRBJ2-3; 11 nucleotides align to TRBD2. CDR3 length: 17 residues. With 5 bases clipped from V and 0 bases from J, the junction kept 7 bases outside the gene matches. Germline CDR1 and CDR2: SGHTA and FQGNSA. The CDR3 here is CASSTRLAGPSTDTQYF. The CDR3 region has the DNA TGTGCCAGCAGCACCCGACTAGCGGGACCCAGCACAGATACGCAGTATTTT.

This sequence joins TRBV7-8 and TRBJ2-4, with D hard to call. V was clipped by 5 bases and J by 7 bases, with 18 bases between them. Germline V gives CDR1 SGHVS, CDR2 FQNEAQ. The CDR3 spans 15 residues. This CDR3 reads CASSPPPSTGNIQYF. The CDR3 DNA follows: TGTGCCAGCAGCCCCCCTCCCTCCACGGGCAACATTCAGTACTTC. Full variable domain (remainder filled in from reference TRBV7-8 and TRBJ2-4): GAGVSQSPRYKVAKRGQDVALRCDPISGHVSLFWYQQALGQGPEFLTYFQNEAQLDKSGLPSDRFFAERPEGSVSTLKIQRTQQEDSAVYLCASSPPPSTGNIQYFGAGTRLSVL.

The chain employs TRBV12-3 or TRBV12-4 and TRBJ1-6; TRBD1 is a possible D gene (6 bases). The CDR3 sequence is 14 residues long. With 6 bases removed from V and 9 bases from J, the gap between germline ends came to 15 bases. This CDR3 is CASSTQGLGSPLHF. CDR3 DNA sequence: TGTGCCAGCAGCACACAGGGACTGGGTTCACCCCTCCACTTT.

The J gene is TRBJ2-3, the V gene TRBV29-1; D ambiguous. The CDR3 is made up of 14 amino acids. From germline, CDR1 is SQVTM and CDR2 ANQGSEA. V gave up 0 bases and J gave up 2 bases, with 9 bases separating them. The CDR3 DNA follows: TGCAGCGTTGAAGATCGTACCAACACAGATACGCAGTATTTT. This encodes CSVEDRTNTDTQYF.

This clonotype was detected only a few times. The V gene is TRBV27, the J gene TRBJ1-1; possibly TRBD1 for D (5 bases). Trimming shortened V by 0 bases and J by 0 bases, and 11 bases separated the two germline ends. This CDR3 spans 16 amino acids. Germline V gene data show CDR1 as MNHEY and CDR2 as SMNVEV (reference sequence). CDR3 in DNA: TGTGCCAGCAGTTTATCGGCAGGGATCATGAACACTGAAGCTTTCTTT. It specifies CASSLSAGIMNTEAFF.

This CDR3 is CASRRDHTSVEQFF. As DNA, the CDR3 is TGTGCCAGCAGACGGGACCACACGAGCGTTGAGCAGTTCTTC. The chain has TRBV6-5 and TRBJ2-1; D is tentatively TRBD1 or TRBD2 (5 bases each). The CDR3 sequence is 14 residues long. Trimming removed 6 bases at V and 9 bases at J, with 18 bases between. Germline assignment: CDR1 MNHEY and CDR2 SVGAGI.

The chain couples TRBV27 to TRBJ2-1; perhaps TRBD2 as D (5 bases). CDR3 size: 14 residues. Trimming stripped 8 bases from V and 4 bases from J, with 15 bases between. Germline CDR1 is MNHEY and CDR2 is SMNVEV (reference sequence). The CDR3 DNA reads TGTGCCAGCCTTGGCCTCTCGGGATACAATGAGCAGTTCTTC. Translating it yields CASLGLSGYNEQFF.

This clonotype came up many times. The V call is TRBV7-2, the J call TRBJ2-7; 11 bases fit TRBD1. This CDR3 region has 14 residues. With V trimmed by 5 bases and J by 6 bases, 6 bases remained unmatched. CDR1 and CDR2 (germline): SGHTA, FQGNSA. The CDR3 DNA reads TGTGCCAGCAGCCCCGGACAGGGGGCGGGCGAGCAGTACTTC. Its protein is CASSPGQGAGEQYF.

The chain has TRBV12-3 or TRBV12-4 and TRBJ1-1; possibly TRBD1 for D (5 bases). The CDR3 extends over 14 amino acids. The ends were cut back, 5 bases at V and 7 bases at J, with 17 bases in the middle. The CDR3 sequence: CASSPGWGGVEAFF. CDR3 nucleotide sequence: TGTGCCAGCAGTCCAGGTTGGGGGGGGGTTGAAGCTTTCTTT.

This clonotype was seen just once. CDR3 sequence reads: CASSDQGEAYEQYF. In DNA form, the CDR3 reads TGTGCCAGCAGTGATCAGGGGGAAGCCTACGAGCAGTACTTC. The chain combines TRBV2 with TRBJ2-7; 7 nucleotides match TRBD1. J lost 2 bases, V lost 3 bases, and 4 bases had no gene match. The CDR3 extends over 14 amino acids. The germline V gene encodes CDR1 SNHLY and CDR2 FYNNEI. Using reference TRBV2 and TRBJ2-7 for the parts outside the CDR3, the full variable domain is EPEVTQTPSHQVTQMGQEVILRCVPISNHLYFYWYRQILGQKVEFLVSFYNNEISEKSEIFDDQFSVERPDGSNFTLKIRSTKLEDSAMYFCASSDQGEAYEQYFGPGTRLTVT.

This chain links TRBV27 with TRBJ2-1; 8 nucleotides match TRBD2. The CDR3 has 13 residues. Losses at the gene ends were 5 bases for V and 15 bases for J; bases not matched to a gene: 12. Germline CDR1 is MNHEY and CDR2 is SMNVEV (reference sequence). The CDR3 sequence: CASSTRREGQLFF. The DNA for the CDR3 is TGTGCCAGCAGTACCCGCCGGGAGGGACAATTGTTCTTC.

The rearrangement joins TRBV7-2 to TRBJ1-1; a weak D match, TRBD1 (6 bases). The germline V gene encodes CDR1 SGHTA and CDR2 FQGNSA. The CDR3 spans 15 residues. The V end was cut by 0 bases, the J end by 1 base, with 9 bases between. CDR3 coding DNA: TGTGCCAGCAGCTTAGCGACGGGGGCGAACACTGAAGCTTTCTTT. Protein: CASSLATGANTEAFF. The full variable domain, in which reference TRBV7-2 and TRBJ1-1 provide the parts outside the CDR3, is GAGVSQSPSNKVTEKGKDVELRCDPISGHTALYWYRQSLGQGLEFLIYFQGNSAPDKSGLPSDRFSAERTGGSVSTLTIQRTQQEDSAVYLCASSLATGANTEAFFGQGTRLTVV.

The V and J genes are TRBV7-6 and TRBJ2-7; weak D call: TRBD2 (5 bases). V was clipped by 2 bases and J by 3 bases, with 11 bases between them. The CDR3 totals 14 residues. The V gene's germline CDR1 is SGHVS and CDR2 FNYEAQ. The CDR3 DNA follows: TGTGCCAGCAGCTTATCCGGGAAGAGCTACGAGCAGTACTTC. Translation: CASSLSGKSYEQYF. The variable domain in full, completed from reference TRBV7-6 and TRBJ2-7, reads GAGVSQSPRYKVTKRGQDVALRCDPISGHVSLYWYRQALGQGPEFLTYFNYEAQQDKSGLPNDRFSAERPEGSISTLTIQRTEQRDSAMYRCASSLSGKSYEQYFGPGTRLTVT.

This clonotype was detected only a few times. The V call is TRBV2, the J call TRBJ2-2, with D perhaps matching TRBD2 (6 bases). The germline gives CDR1 SNHLY, CDR2 FYNNEI. The V end was cut by 8 bases, the J end by 3 bases, with 10 bases between. The length of the CDR3 is 13 residues. In nucleotides, the CDR3 is TGTGCCAGCGGGGGGTCCTACACCGGGGAGCTGTTTTTT. Amino acid sequence: CASGGSYTGELFF. Full variable domain (outside the CDR3, taken from reference TRBV2 and TRBJ2-2): EPEVTQTPSHQVTQMGQEVILRCVPISNHLYFYWYRQILGQKVEFLVSFYNNEISEKSEIFDDQFSVERPDGSNFTLKIRSTKLEDSAMYFCASGGSYTGELFFGEGSRLTVL.

This clonotype was picked up one time. The rearrangement uses TRBV7-9 and TRBJ2-3; tentatively, D is TRBD1 (5 bases). The germline gives CDR1 SEHNR, CDR2 FQNEAQ (reference sequence). The CDR3 covers 18 residues. Trimming cost V 2 bases and J 4 bases, with 22 bases left between them. CDR3 coding DNA: TGTGCCAGCAGCTTACGATTTTTGGGGCGGACAAGCGCAGATACGCAGTATTTT. Its translation is CASSLRFLGRTSADTQYF.

The chain is built from TRBV5-4 and TRBJ2-3; D ambiguous. The length of the CDR3 is 15 residues. The germline V and J ends were trimmed by 2 bases and 5 bases, with 15 bases remaining between them. The germline V gene has CDR1 SGHNT and CDR2 YYREEE (reference sequence). The CDR3 is CASSFKSAVGDTQYF. The CDR3 nucleotides read TGTGCCAGCAGCTTTAAGTCAGCAGTCGGAGATACGCAGTATTTT.